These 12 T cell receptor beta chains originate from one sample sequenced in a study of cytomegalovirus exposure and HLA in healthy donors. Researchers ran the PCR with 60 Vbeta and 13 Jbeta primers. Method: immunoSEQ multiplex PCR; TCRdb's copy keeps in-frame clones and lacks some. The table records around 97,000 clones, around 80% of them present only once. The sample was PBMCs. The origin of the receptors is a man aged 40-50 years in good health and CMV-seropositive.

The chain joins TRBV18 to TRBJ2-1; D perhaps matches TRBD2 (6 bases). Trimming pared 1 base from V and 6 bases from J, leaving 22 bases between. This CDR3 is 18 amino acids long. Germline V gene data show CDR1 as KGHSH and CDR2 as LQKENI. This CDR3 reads CASSPLLTSWGSGNEQFF. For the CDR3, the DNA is TGTGCCAGCTCACCACTTTTAACTAGCTGGGGAAGTGGCAATGAGCAGTTCTTC.

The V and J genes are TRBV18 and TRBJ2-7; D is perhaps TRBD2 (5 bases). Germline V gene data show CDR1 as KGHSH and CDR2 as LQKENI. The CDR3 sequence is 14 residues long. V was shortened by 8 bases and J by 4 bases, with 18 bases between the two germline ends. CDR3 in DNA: TGTGCCAGCAGAGGGAGTGGAACGAAATACGAGCAGTACTTC. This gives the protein CASRGSGTKYEQYF.

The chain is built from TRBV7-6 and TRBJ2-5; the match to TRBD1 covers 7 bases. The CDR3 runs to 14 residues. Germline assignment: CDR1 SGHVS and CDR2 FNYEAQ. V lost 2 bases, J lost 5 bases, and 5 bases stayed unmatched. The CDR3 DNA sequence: TGTGCCAGCAGCTTACCGACAGGGCACGAGACCCAGTACTTC. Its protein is CASSLPTGHETQYF.

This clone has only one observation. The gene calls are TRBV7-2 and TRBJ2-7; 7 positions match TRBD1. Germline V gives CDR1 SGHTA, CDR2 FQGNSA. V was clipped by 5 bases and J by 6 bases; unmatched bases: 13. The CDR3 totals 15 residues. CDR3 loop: CASSPNRGWTSEQYF. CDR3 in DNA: TGTGCCAGCAGCCCGAACAGGGGATGGACCAGCGAGCAGTACTTC.

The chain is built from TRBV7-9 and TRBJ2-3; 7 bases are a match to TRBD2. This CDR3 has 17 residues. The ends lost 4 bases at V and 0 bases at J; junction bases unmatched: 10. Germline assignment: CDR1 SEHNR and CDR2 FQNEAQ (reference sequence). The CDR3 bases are TGTGCCAGCAGCTCAAGGTTCCGGCGGGAGAGCACAGATACGCAGTATTTT. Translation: CASSSRFRRESTDTQYF.

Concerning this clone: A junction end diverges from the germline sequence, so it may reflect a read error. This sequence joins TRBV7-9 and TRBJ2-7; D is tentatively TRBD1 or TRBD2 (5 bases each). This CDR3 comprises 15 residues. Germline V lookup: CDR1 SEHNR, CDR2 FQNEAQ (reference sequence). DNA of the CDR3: TGTTCCAGCAGCTTAGCGCAAGGGGAAACCTACGAGCAGTACTTC. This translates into CSSSLAQGETYEQYF. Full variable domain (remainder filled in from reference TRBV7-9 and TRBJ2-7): DTGVSQNPRHKITKRGQNVTFRCDPISEHNRLYWYRQTLGQGPEFLTYFQNEAQLEKSRLLSDRFSAERPKGSFSTLEIQRTEQGDSAMYLCSSSLAQGETYEQYFGPGTRLTVT.

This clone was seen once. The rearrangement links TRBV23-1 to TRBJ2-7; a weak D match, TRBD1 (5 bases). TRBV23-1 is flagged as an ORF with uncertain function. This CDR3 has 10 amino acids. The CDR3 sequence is CDLINREQYF. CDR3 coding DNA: TGCGATTTGATAAACAGGGAGCAGTACTTC.

DNA for the CDR3: TGTGCCTGGAGTGTATCCAGTAATGAAAAACTGTTTTTT. It encodes CAWSVSSNEKLFF. This sequence joins TRBV30 and TRBJ1-4; no firm D call. Germline lookup yields CDR1 GTSNPN and CDR2 SVGIG (reference sequence). This CDR3 is built from 13 residues. With 0 bases removed from V and 4 bases from J, the gap between germline ends came to 6 bases.

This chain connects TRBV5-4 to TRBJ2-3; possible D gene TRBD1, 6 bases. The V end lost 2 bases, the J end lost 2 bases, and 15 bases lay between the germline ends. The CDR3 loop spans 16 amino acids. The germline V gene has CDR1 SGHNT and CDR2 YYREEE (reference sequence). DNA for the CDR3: TGTGCCAGCAGCTTTTGGGGCAGGGGTTACACAGATACGCAGTATTTT. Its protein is CASSFWGRGYTDTQYF. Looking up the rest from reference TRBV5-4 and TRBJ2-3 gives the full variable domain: ETGVTQSPTHLIKTRGQQVTLRCSSQSGHNTVSWYQQALGQGPQFIFQYYREEENGRGNFPPRFSGLQFPNYSSELNVNALELDDSALYLCASSFWGRGYTDTQYFGPGTRLTVL.

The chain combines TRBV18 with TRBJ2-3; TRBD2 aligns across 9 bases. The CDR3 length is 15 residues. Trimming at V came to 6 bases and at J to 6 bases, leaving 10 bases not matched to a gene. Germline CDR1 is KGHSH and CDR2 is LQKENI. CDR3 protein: CASSLRASGMDTQYF. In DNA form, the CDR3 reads TGTGCCAGCTCGTTGCGGGCTAGCGGGATGGATACGCAGTATTTT.

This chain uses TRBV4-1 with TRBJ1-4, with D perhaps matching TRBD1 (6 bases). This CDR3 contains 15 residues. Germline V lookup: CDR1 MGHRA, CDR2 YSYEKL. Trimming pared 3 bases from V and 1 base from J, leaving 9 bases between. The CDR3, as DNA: TGCGCCAGCAGCCAGGCGGACAGAACTAATGAAAAACTGTTTTTT. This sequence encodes CASSQADRTNEKLFF.

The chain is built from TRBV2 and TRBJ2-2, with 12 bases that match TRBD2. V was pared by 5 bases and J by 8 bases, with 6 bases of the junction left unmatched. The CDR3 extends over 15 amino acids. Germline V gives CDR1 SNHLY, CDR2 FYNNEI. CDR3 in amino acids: CASSMRLAGVGELFF. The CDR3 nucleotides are TGTGCCAGCAGTATGAGACTAGCGGGAGTAGGGGAGCTGTTTTTT. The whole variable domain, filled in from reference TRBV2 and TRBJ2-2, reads EPEVTQTPSHQVTQMGQEVILRCVPISNHLYFYWYRQILGQKVEFLVSFYNNEISEKSEIFDDQFSVERPDGSNFTLKIRSTKLEDSAMYFCASSMRLAGVGELFFGEGSRLTVL.